This entry features one T cell receptor (beta chain) sequence. Its antigen is unknown. Germline V gene lookup returns CDR1 LGHNT and CDR2 FRNRAP. This CDR3 spans 13 amino acids. V lost 9 bases, J lost 4 bases, and 15 bases lay in between. This entry belongs to a study of cytomegalovirus exposure and HLA in healthy donors. Overall study findings and caveats: A link between a missense DCLRE1C variant and TCR beta V- and J-gene trimming emerged from a later analysis. Further analysis was carried out later, and it showed several of the most significant clusters appearing linked to common viral pathogens. In an earlier analysis, about 87% or about 30%: the productive usage of most TCR beta V segments. Because they were indistinguishable, some V segments, including TRBV6-2 and TRBV6-3, were excluded.

The PCR contained 60 Vbeta and 13 Jbeta primers. Sequenced by immunoSEQ multiplex PCR; TCRdb stores in-frame clones only, minus some. Its clone listing holds some 76,000 clones. Sequencing was done on a sample of PBMCs. The clonotype was recovered from a female donor in good health and CMV-seropositive. The chain is built from TRBV12-5 and TRBJ1-1, with D tentatively TRBD1 (6 bases). The chain's CDR3 is CASKKGVSTEAFF. In nucleotides, the CDR3 is TGTGCTAGCAAAAAGGGGGTTTCCACTGAAGCTTTCTTT. The full variable domain, completed using reference TRBV12-5 and TRBJ1-1, is DARVTQTPRHKVTEMGQEVTMRCQPILGHNTVFWYRQTMMQGLELLAYFRNRAPLDDSGMPKDRFSAEMPDATLATLKIQPSEPRDSAVYFCASKKGVSTEAFFGQGTRLTVV.